This T cell receptor (beta chain) was retrieved from a study of blood T cell repertoires in COVID-19. Across the whole study: The samples span acute and convalescent COVID-19 from the United States, Italy and Spain. PBMCs, B-cell-depleted T cells, or T cells provided the cDNA or gDNA that made up the material.

This clone was seen a single time. Trimming cost V 6 bases and J 3 bases, with 14 bases left between them. From germline, CDR1 is GTSNPN and CDR2 SVGIG (reference sequence). The CDR3 runs 13 residues. How the authors handled the data: Researchers report that nucleated cell counts were estimated from reference gene primer amplification. Only in-frame clones appear in the TCRdb table, and some are missing; sequencing was by immunoSEQ multiplex PCR. Clonal size and the V and J genes are those of that table, whereas D and trimming came from the DNA. The profile shows 45,000 to 60,000 clones, more than 85% of them singletons.

Material: peripheral blood. This rearrangement joins TRBV30 to TRBJ1-1, with D maybe TRBD1 (5 bases). The TCR originated in a man aged 50 or older with acute or convalescent COVID-19. The DNA for the CDR3 is TGTGCCTGTCATTCAACGGGGGACACTGAAGCTTTCTTT. This codes for CACHSTGDTEAFF.